This passage covers 27 T cell receptor beta chains from one sample sequenced in a study of OX40 agonist ivuxolimab in advanced cancers. Here immunoSEQ multiplex PCR was the method, and the copy in TCRdb shows in-frame clones only, minus some. The sample gives roughly 40,000 clones, 82% of which show up once; roughly 1.8% is in the top ten. This specimen was CD4+ or CD8+ T cells sorted from blood, taken in a trial of the OX40 agonist ivuxolimab. The receptors shown here come from an adult with an advanced solid tumor such as melanoma, head and neck, liver or kidney cancer.

This sequence joins TRBV18 and TRBJ2-2; tentatively, D is TRBD1 or TRBD2 (5 bases each). Germline CDR1 and CDR2: KGHSH and LQKENI. V was trimmed by 2 bases and J by 1 base, leaving 5 bases between them. The CDR3 contains 14 residues. The CDR3 loop is CASSPGGNTGELFF. Written as DNA, the CDR3 is TGTGCCAGCTCACCAGGGGGGAACACCGGGGAGCTGTTTTTT.

This CDR3 is CASSSKSDGNSPLHF. CDR3 bases: TGTGCCAGCAGTAGTAAGAGTGACGGGAATTCACCCCTCCACTTT. The chain is built from TRBV25-1 and TRBJ1-6; no clear D gene. CDR1 is MGHDK and CDR2 is SYGVNS in the germline V gene. This CDR3 comprises 15 residues. V dropped 5 bases and J dropped 7 bases, with 15 bases sitting between them.

This clone turned up a few times. The CDR3 nucleotides are TGTGCCAGTATCACCAGAGCGGGGGGCCAAGAGACCCAGTACTTC. Translated, it gives CASITRAGGQETQYF. The gene calls are TRBV19 and TRBJ2-5; 9 nucleotides align to TRBD2. The V gene's germline CDR1 is LNHDA and CDR2 SQIVND (reference sequence). This CDR3 region has 15 residues. Germline trimming cut 7 bases from V and 1 base from J; bases unmatched to any gene: 7. Supplemented by reference TRBV19 and TRBJ2-5, the full variable domain reads DGGITQSPKYLFRKEGQNVTLSCEQNLNHDAMYWYRQDPGQGLRLIYYSQIVNDFQKGDIAEGYSVSREKKESFPLTVTSAQKNPTAFYLCASITRAGGQETQYFGPGTRLLVL.

This rearrangement joins TRBV5-1 to TRBJ1-1; D gene unclear. With 4 bases removed from V and 1 base from J, the gap between germline ends came to 8 bases. CDR1 SGHRS and CDR2 YFSETQ come from the germline V gene. The CDR3 totals 13 residues. DNA for the CDR3: TGCGCCAGCAGCAGCAAACAGAACACTGAAGCTTTCTTT. Translating gives CASSSKQNTEAFF. Looking up the rest from reference TRBV5-1 and TRBJ1-1 gives the full variable domain: KAGVTQTPRYLIKTRGQQVTLSCSPISGHRSVSWYQQTPGQGLQFLFEYFSETQRNKGNFPGRFSGRQFSNSRSEMNVSTLELGDSALYLCASSSKQNTEAFFGQGTRLTVV.

The chain joins TRBV5-6 to TRBJ1-1; 12 bases are shared with TRBD1. V shed 4 bases and J 5 bases; nucleotides not matched to a gene: 12. This CDR3 is 17 amino acids long. The germline CDR1 and CDR2 sequences are SGHDT and YYEEEE. In nucleotides, the CDR3 is TGTGCCAGCAGCCATGGTCCGGGACAGGGGGCCTATACTGAAGCTTTCTTT. Translating gives CASSHGPGQGAYTEAFF.

V usage is TRBV6-5 and J usage is TRBJ2-5; a weak D match, TRBD1 (6 bases). The CDR3 is 13 amino acids. Germline values: CDR1 MNHEY, CDR2 SVGAGI. V was shortened by 6 bases and J by 4 bases, with 12 bases between the two germline ends. CDR3 nucleotide sequence: TGTGCCAGCAGAACTACAGGGAGAGAGACCCAGTACTTC. Amino acid sequence: CASRTTGRETQYF.

This chain links TRBV6-5 with TRBJ2-5, with TRBD2 as a possible D gene (6 bases). Germline V gene data show CDR1 as MNHEY and CDR2 as SVGAGI. V lost 4 bases, J lost 1 base, and 13 bases lay in between. This CDR3 comprises 15 residues. Here the CDR3 reads CASSFTAGPQETQYF. CDR3 nucleotides: TGTGCCAGCAGTTTCACCGCGGGGCCCCAAGAGACCCAGTACTTC.

The J gene is TRBJ2-5, the V gene TRBV15; maybe TRBD1 (6 bases). The germline V gene has CDR1 LNHNV and CDR2 YYDKDF (reference sequence). Trimming removed 0 bases from V and 5 bases from J, with 10 bases in between. The CDR3 extends over 14 amino acids. DNA of the CDR3: TGTGCCACCAGCAGAGACAGGGGACGGGAGACCCAGTACTTC. Protein sequence: CATSRDRGRETQYF.

J is TRBJ2-3 and V is TRBV19; tentative D call: TRBD1 (6 bases). V lost 2 bases to trimming and J lost 2 bases, with 11 bases between them. The V gene's germline CDR1 is LNHDA and CDR2 SQIVND (reference sequence). CDR3 length equals 15 residues. This CDR3 reads CASSILVGATDTQYF. DNA for the CDR3: TGTGCCAGTAGTATACTAGTGGGGGCCACAGATACGCAGTATTTT. Variable domain in full (rest from reference TRBV19 and TRBJ2-3): DGGITQSPKYLFRKEGQNVTLSCEQNLNHDAMYWYRQDPGQGLRLIYYSQIVNDFQKGDIAEGYSVSREKKESFPLTVTSAQKNPTAFYLCASSILVGATDTQYFGPGTRLTVL.

This clone was seen a few times. This chain connects TRBV11-3 to TRBJ2-7; 9 nucleotides match TRBD2. Germline-derived CDR1 and CDR2 are SGHNT and YENEEA. The CDR3 consists of 13 residues. V shed 3 bases and J 6 bases; nucleotides not matched to a gene: 3. The CDR3 bases are TGTGCCAGCAGCTTTGAGACTAGCGGCGAGCAGTACTTC. Amino acid sequence: CASSFETSGEQYF.

J is TRBJ2-5 and V is TRBV18; D is uncertain. Trimming removed 5 bases at V and 2 bases at J, with 3 bases between. In germline, CDR1 is KGHSH, CDR2 LQKENI. The CDR3 consists of 11 residues. CDR3 sequence reads: CASSAQETQYF. CDR3 sequence (DNA): TGTGCCAGCTCAGCTCAAGAGACCCAGTACTTC. Full variable domain (missing parts from reference TRBV18 and TRBJ2-5): NAGVMQNPRHLVRRRGQEARLRCSPMKGHSHVYWYRQLPEEGLKFMVYLQKENIIDESGMPKERFSAEFPKEGPSILRIQQVVRGDSAAYFCASSAQETQYFGPGTRLLVL.

The chain is built from TRBV19 and TRBJ1-6; a possible D gene is TRBD1 (5 bases). Germline assignment: CDR1 LNHDA and CDR2 SQIVND (reference sequence). The V gene lost 2 bases and the J gene lost 8 bases, with 10 bases spanning the gap. The CDR3 consists of 14 residues. CDR3 nucleotides: TGTGCCAGTAGTATACGGGCGACAGATTCACCCCTCCACTTT. Translation gives CASSIRATDSPLHF.

The chain carries TRBV7-2 and TRBJ1-1, with D tentatively TRBD1 (6 bases). Germline V gene data show CDR1 as SGHTA and CDR2 as FQGNSA. V was pared by 2 bases and J by 0 bases, with 13 bases between. This CDR3 is 16 amino acids long. CDR3 DNA: TGTGCCAGCAGCTTACATACGGGACAACTGAACACTGAAGCTTTCTTT. Protein: CASSLHTGQLNTEAFF.

This chain connects TRBV4-2 to TRBJ2-2; D remains ambiguous. CDR1 and CDR2 (germline): LGHNA, YNFKEQ. Trimming left V 0 bases short and J 7 bases short, with 18 bases between. This CDR3 is 17 amino acids long. CDR3 region: CASSQDARFLQLGELFF. The CDR3 DNA reads as TGTGCCAGCAGCCAAGATGCTCGCTTTCTACAGCTCGGGGAGCTGTTTTTT.

The chain has TRBV6-6 and TRBJ2-7; 7 bases fit TRBD1. The ends lost 6 bases at V and 9 bases at J; junction bases unmatched: 14. The CDR3 runs to 14 residues. Germline-derived CDR1 and CDR2 are MNHNY and SVGAGI (reference sequence). The CDR3 protein is CASRSGQTYSAQYF. The CDR3 DNA reads as TGTGCCAGCAGGTCGGGACAGACCTACTCTGCGCAGTACTTC.

This rearrangement joins TRBV30 to TRBJ1-6; D remains unclear. V gave up 0 bases and J gave up 8 bases, with 8 bases separating them. This CDR3 contains 13 residues. Germline V gene data show CDR1 as GTSNPN and CDR2 as SVGIG (reference sequence). The CDR3 sequence is CAWSVGGYSPLHF. CDR3 in DNA: TGTGCCTGGAGTGTGGGCGGCTATTCACCCCTCCACTTT.

The rearrangement uses TRBV11-2 and TRBJ2-7, with D perhaps matching TRBD1 (5 bases). V lost 5 bases to trimming and J lost 3 bases, with 11 bases between them. The germline CDR1 and CDR2 sequences are SGHAT and FQNNGV. The length of the CDR3 is 13 residues. Here the CDR3 DNA reads TGTGCCAGCAGCCTCGGACAAAACTACGAGCAGTACTTC. Amino acids: CASSLGQNYEQYF.

V is TRBV5-6 and J is TRBJ2-7; 7 nucleotides line up with TRBD2. The CDR3 consists of 16 residues. With V trimmed by 0 bases and J by 1 base, 7 bases remained unmatched. Germline V CDR1 and CDR2: SGHDT, YYEEEE. As DNA, the CDR3 is TGTGCCAGCAGCTTGGGGCCGGGGGGTGCGTCCTACGAGCAGTACTTC. This gives the protein CASSLGPGGASYEQYF.

The V call is TRBV20-1, the J call TRBJ2-1; D is perhaps TRBD1 (5 bases). Germline values: CDR1 DFQATT, CDR2 SNEGSKA (reference sequence). CDR3 length: 11 residues. Trimming took off 3 bases at V and 12 bases at J, with 12 bases between the two ends. In DNA form, the CDR3 reads TGCAGTGCTAGTGCAGCGCAGGGGCAGTTCTTC. It encodes CSASAAQGQFF.

V is TRBV6-5 and J is TRBJ2-7; 8 bases fit TRBD1. CDR1 is MNHEY, CDR2 SVGAGI, per germline. Unmatched junction bases numbered 2, after V lost 2 bases and J lost 2 bases. The CDR3 consists of 14 residues. CDR3 sequence (DNA): TGTGCCAGCAGTTACCGACAGGGGCCCTACGAGCAGTACTTC. Amino acid sequence: CASSYRQGPYEQYF.

V is TRBV7-8 and J is TRBJ1-5; D not resolved. The V gene lost 1 base and the J gene lost 2 bases, with 6 bases spanning the gap. Per germline, CDR1 SGHVS and CDR2 FQNEAQ. CDR3 length equals 14 residues. The CDR3 DNA follows: TGTGCCAGCAGCTTAGACGCGGGCAATCAGCCCCAGCATTTT. Encoded protein: CASSLDAGNQPQHF.

The chain links TRBV10-2 to TRBJ1-5, with a weak D call TRBD1 (5 bases). V was pared by 5 bases and J by 5 bases, with 16 bases between. CDR1 WSHSY and CDR2 SAAADI come from the germline V gene. CDR3 size: 15 residues. CDR3 sequence (DNA): TGCGCCAGCAGTCTGAACCGGGACCGCTATCAGCCCCAGCATTTT. This sequence encodes CASSLNRDRYQPQHF.

The J gene is TRBJ2-7, the V gene TRBV10-3; 8 bases are shared with TRBD2. The trim removed 0 bases at V and 2 bases at J, leaving 3 bases unmatched. Germline V lookup: CDR1 ENHRY, CDR2 SYGVKD. CDR3 length: 15 amino acids. The CDR3 DNA is TGTGCCATCAGTGAGTCGATTAGCGGGGCCTACGAGCAGTACTTC. It codes for CAISESISGAYEQYF.

The J gene is TRBJ1-3, the V gene TRBV4-1, with a tentative D call TRBD1 (6 bases). Between the trimmed V and J ends, which lost 1 base and 1 base, there was a span of 11 bases. The CDR3 runs to 16 residues. Germline CDR1 and CDR2: MGHRA and YSYEKL. The DNA for the CDR3 is TGCGCCAGCAGCCAAGCGGGGGGGCCATCTGGAAACACCATATATTTT. Its protein product is CASSQAGGPSGNTIYF.

This rearrangement joins TRBV5-6 to TRBJ1-6; weak D call: TRBD1 (6 bases). This CDR3 is built from 16 residues. Germline V gene data show CDR1 as SGHDT and CDR2 as YYEEEE. The V and J ends lost 3 bases and 7 bases respectively, with 17 bases between them. CDR3 bases: TGTGCCAGCAGCTATCCAGGGGCCGAGATAAATTCACCCCTCCACTTT. It specifies CASSYPGAEINSPLHF.

In this sample, this clone turned up a few times. The rearrangement uses TRBV25-1 and TRBJ1-5; D remains ambiguous. This CDR3 is built from 14 residues. Per germline, CDR1 MGHDK and CDR2 SYGVNS. Trimming shortened V by 1 base and J by 5 bases, and 9 bases separated the two germline ends. The CDR3 sequence: CASSEFGRDQPQHF. Here the CDR3 DNA reads TGTGCCAGCAGTGAATTTGGCAGAGATCAGCCCCAGCATTTT.

The chain is built from TRBV2 and TRBJ1-2; 8 nucleotides match TRBD1. Germline V gene sequence: CDR1 SNHLY, CDR2 FYNNEI. The CDR3 consists of 14 residues. V trimming: 7 bases; J trimming: 8 bases; junction bases outside the gene matches: 12. For the CDR3, the DNA is TGTGCCAGCATTCTCAGGGGACAGGCCGGGGGCTACACCTTC. Amino acid sequence: CASILRGQAGGYTF. Full variable domain (remainder filled in from reference TRBV2 and TRBJ1-2): EPEVTQTPSHQVTQMGQEVILRCVPISNHLYFYWYRQILGQKVEFLVSFYNNEISEKSEIFDDQFSVERPDGSNFTLKIRSTKLEDSAMYFCASILRGQAGGYTFGSGTRLTVV.